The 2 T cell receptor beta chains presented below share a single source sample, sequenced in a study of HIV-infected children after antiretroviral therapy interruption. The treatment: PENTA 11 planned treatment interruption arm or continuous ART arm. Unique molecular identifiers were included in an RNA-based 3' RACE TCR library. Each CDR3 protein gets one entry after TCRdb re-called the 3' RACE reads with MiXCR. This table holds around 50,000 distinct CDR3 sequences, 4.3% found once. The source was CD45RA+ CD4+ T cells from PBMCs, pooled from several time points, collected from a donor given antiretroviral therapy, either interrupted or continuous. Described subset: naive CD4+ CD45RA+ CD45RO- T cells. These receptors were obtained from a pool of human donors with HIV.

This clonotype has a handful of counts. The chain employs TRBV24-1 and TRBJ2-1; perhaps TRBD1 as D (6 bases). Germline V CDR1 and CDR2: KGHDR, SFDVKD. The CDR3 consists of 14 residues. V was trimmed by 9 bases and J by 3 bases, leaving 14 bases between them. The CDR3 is CATASGALYNEQFF. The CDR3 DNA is TGTGCCACCGCTTCAGGGGCCCTCTACAATGAGCAGTTCTTC.

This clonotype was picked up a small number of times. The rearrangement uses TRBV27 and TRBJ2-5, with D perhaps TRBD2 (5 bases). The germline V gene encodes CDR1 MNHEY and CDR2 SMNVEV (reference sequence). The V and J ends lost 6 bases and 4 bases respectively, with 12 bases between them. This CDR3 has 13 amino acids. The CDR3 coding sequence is TGTGCCAGCAGAGCAGGAGGATTAGAGACCCAGTACTTC. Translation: CASRAGGLETQYF.